A single sample gave rise to the 18 T cell receptor beta chains below, sequenced in a study of T cells expressing NK-cell markers. TCRdb re-analyzed the 5' RACE reads; it lists each CDR3 protein once, without DNA. Recorded for this sample: roughly 430,000 distinct CDR3 sequences. The sample consisted of blood T cells: a sorted CD56 or NKG2C T cell subset, CD4+ or CD8+ T cells, or bulk PBMC T cells (not recorded which). The receptors originated from a woman between 18 and 75 years old in good health.

The chain joins TRBV9 to TRBJ2-3; lacking DNA, the TRBD1 call made by TCRdb goes unchecked. CDR3 size: 15 residues. Germline V gives CDR1 SGDLS, CDR2 YYNGEE. CDR3 amino acids: CASSPPGIYLDTQYF.

This chain connects TRBV20-1 to TRBJ2-1. Germline CDR1 is DFQATT and CDR2 is SNEGSKA (reference sequence). The CDR3 totals 14 residues. CDR3 region: CSARGGASYNEQFF.

The CDR3 here is CSARDATRRTEAFF. This chain connects TRBV20-1 to TRBJ1-1. Germline CDR1 reads DFQATT; CDR2 reads SNEGSKA (reference sequence). The CDR3 has 14 residues.

The V call is TRBV24-1, the J call TRBJ2-7. The CDR3 is 16 amino acids. CDR1 is KGHDR, CDR2 SFDVKD, per germline. CDR3 sequence reads: CATSDLQRASGWEQYF.

The chain has TRBV7-2 and TRBJ1-4. This CDR3 spans 13 amino acids. CDR1 and CDR2 from the germline V gene are SGHTA and FQGNSA. The CDR3 here is CASSPIRGEKLFF. The full variable domain, completed using reference TRBV7-2 and TRBJ1-4, is GAGVSQSPSNKVTEKGKDVELRCDPISGHTALYWYRQSLGQGLEFLIYFQGNSAPDKSGLPSDRFSAERTGGSVSTLTIQRTQQEDSAVYLCASSPIRGEKLFFGSGTQLSVL.

V gene TRBV28 combines with J gene TRBJ2-1; lacking DNA, the TRBD1 call made by TCRdb goes unchecked. The CDR3 sequence is 14 residues long. Germline lookup yields CDR1 MDHEN and CDR2 SYDVKM. CDR3 protein: CASSRGDSYNEQFF.

The chain employs TRBV5-1 and TRBJ1-4; absent DNA, TCRdb's TRBD1 call cannot be checked. Germline-derived CDR1 and CDR2 are SGHRS and YFSETQ. The CDR3 sequence is 15 residues long. The CDR3 here is CASFPSTGDREKLFF.

The chain combines TRBV12-3 or TRBV12-4 with TRBJ2-5; TCRdb selects TRBD2, and the lack of DNA leaves this call unchecked. There are 15 residues in the CDR3. The CDR3 spells CASSPWTSGEETQYF.

The rearrangement links TRBV10-3 to TRBJ2-7; there is no DNA to check the TCRdb D call of TRBD1. The CDR3 spans 17 residues. CDR1 ENHRY and CDR2 SYGVKD come from the germline V gene. The CDR3 here is CAISEPPRGPGDYEQYF.

The chain combines TRBV12-3 or TRBV12-4 with TRBJ1-2. The CDR3 spans 14 residues. This CDR3 is CASSLGRNNYGYTF.

The chain joins TRBV12-3 or TRBV12-4 to TRBJ2-7; lacking DNA, the TRBD2 call made by TCRdb goes unchecked. The CDR3 spans 12 residues. This chain's CDR3 is CASSSTRGEQYF.

The rearrangement links TRBV20-1 to TRBJ1-1. In germline, CDR1 is DFQATT, CDR2 SNEGSKA (reference sequence). The CDR3 loop spans 12 amino acids. The CDR3 spells CSAQVGNTEAFF.

The chain recombines TRBV5-1 with TRBJ2-2; TCRdb outputs TRBD1, but without DNA this stays unchecked. This CDR3 is 14 amino acids long. Per germline, CDR1 SGHRS and CDR2 YFSETQ. The CDR3 loop is CASSQGQRTGELFF.

The V gene is TRBV7-6, the J gene TRBJ1-6; TCRdb's D gene call, TRBD1, goes unchecked for lack of DNA. Germline V gene lookup returns CDR1 SGHVS and CDR2 FNYEAQ. CDR3 length equals 14 residues. CDR3 residues: CASSLGGTGAPLHF.

V is TRBV20-1 and J is TRBJ2-1; the D call of TRBD2 rests on TCRdb alone, since no DNA is present to check it. The CDR3 is 12 residues long. Germline lookup yields CDR1 DFQATT and CDR2 SNEGSKA (reference sequence). Here the CDR3 reads CSASSGRNEQFF.

The chain joins TRBV12-3 or TRBV12-4 to TRBJ2-2; the D call from TCRdb, TRBD2, cannot be confirmed without DNA. This CDR3 region has 17 residues. This chain's CDR3 is CASSLPRSLAGAGELFF.

The V call is TRBV29-1, the J call TRBJ2-5; TCRdb's D call of TRBD1 is untestable without DNA. The germline V gene encodes CDR1 SQVTM and CDR2 ANQGSEA. This CDR3 region has 16 residues. This chain's CDR3 is CSVEDHGGPYQETQYF.

The chain couples TRBV27 to TRBJ2-2. This CDR3 is built from 16 residues. Germline CDR1 reads MNHEY; CDR2 reads SMNVEV (reference sequence). The CDR3: CASSLLVGASSGELFF.